The T cell receptor beta chain described here comes from a study of CD8 T cells in ankylosing spondylitis. General study points: As for the disease-linked clones, they showed a CD8+ phenotype and occurred at relatively low frequencies in peripheral blood.

TCRdb passed the 5' RACE reads through MiXCR, listing each CDR3 protein once. The table includes about 240,000 distinct CDR3 sequences, around 9.2% detected once. Germline CDR1 reads SGHTA; CDR2 reads FQGNSA. CDR3 size: 16 residues. V was clipped by 3 bases and J by 8 bases; unmatched bases: 7. This clonotype appeared many times. Its antigen is unidentified. The chain links TRBV7-2 to TRBJ2-2; 12 bases line up with TRBD2. This sequence originates from a male donor with ankylosing spondylitis or in good health (not recorded which). The material sequenced was blood, either unsorted or a sorted T cell fraction (not recorded which). CDR3 sequence (DNA): TGTGCCAGCAGCTTCCTAGCGGGGGGGTCCTCAGGGGAGCTGTTTTTT. Amino acid sequence: CASSFLAGGSSGELFF.